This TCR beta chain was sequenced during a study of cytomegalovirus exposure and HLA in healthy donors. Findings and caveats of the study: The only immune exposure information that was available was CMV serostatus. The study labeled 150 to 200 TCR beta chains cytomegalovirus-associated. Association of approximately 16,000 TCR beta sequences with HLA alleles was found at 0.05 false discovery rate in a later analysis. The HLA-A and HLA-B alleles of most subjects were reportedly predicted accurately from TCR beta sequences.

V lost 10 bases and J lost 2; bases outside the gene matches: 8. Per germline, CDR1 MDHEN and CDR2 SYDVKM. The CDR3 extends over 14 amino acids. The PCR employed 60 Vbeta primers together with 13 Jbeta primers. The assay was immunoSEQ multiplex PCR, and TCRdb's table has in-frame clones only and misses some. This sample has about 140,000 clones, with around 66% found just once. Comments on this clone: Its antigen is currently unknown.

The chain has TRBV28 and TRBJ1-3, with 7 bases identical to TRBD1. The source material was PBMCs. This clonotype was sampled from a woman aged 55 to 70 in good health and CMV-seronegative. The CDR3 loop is CATKNDRAGNTIYF. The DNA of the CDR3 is TGTGCCACCAAAAACGACAGGGCTGGAAACACCATATATTTT.